The 31 T cell receptor beta chains in this list originate from one sample, sequenced in a study of control samples from healthy donors and cancer patients. Clones were sequenced by immunoSEQ multiplex PCR, and TCRdb holds only the in-frame ones, with some missing. The profile covers roughly 130,000 clones, with just under 95% appearing a single time and 3.6% taken by the ten largest. Sequenced sample: blood. These TCRs come from a man in his thirties or forties in good health.

This clone was found a few times. This chain connects TRBV29-1 to TRBJ2-7; 7 bases align to TRBD1. V shed 6 bases and J 4 bases; nucleotides not matched to a gene: 9. The CDR3 has 13 residues. Per germline, CDR1 SQVTM and CDR2 ANQGSEA. CDR3 amino acids: CSVADRSFYEQYF. CDR3 nucleotides: TGCAGCGTCGCGGACAGGAGTTTTTACGAGCAGTACTTC.

This chain links TRBV14 with TRBJ2-2; D unresolved. V lost 5 bases and J lost 5, with 12 bases in between. There are 14 residues in the CDR3. Per the germline V gene, CDR1 is SGHDN and CDR2 is FVKESK. The CDR3 coding sequence is TGTGCCAGCAGCGCGCAGGTGACTACCGGGGAGCTGTTTTTT. It codes for CASSAQVTTGELFF. Based on the CDR3 plus reference TRBV14 and TRBJ2-2, the full variable domain is EAGVTQFPSHSVIEKGQTVTLRCDPISGHDNLYWYRRVMGKEIKFLLHFVKESKQDESGMPNNRFLAERTGGTYSTLKVQPAELEDSGVYFCASSAQVTTGELFFGEGSRLTVL.

CDR3 region: CASSLQATGELFF. CDR3 sequence (DNA): TGTGCCAGCAGCCTCCAGGCCACCGGGGAGCTGTTTTTT. V gene TRBV7-2 combines with J gene TRBJ2-2; D gene ambiguous. With 5 bases removed from V and 4 bases from J, the gap between germline ends came to 8 bases. The germline V gene has CDR1 SGHTA and CDR2 FQGNSA. CDR3 length: 13 residues.

The chain has TRBV19 and TRBJ1-2; D gene uncertain. This CDR3 has 13 amino acids. The V end was cut by 7 bases, the J end by 8 bases, with 17 bases between. Germline values: CDR1 LNHDA, CDR2 SQIVND (reference sequence). CDR3: CASMTPGYRGYTF. In nucleotides, the CDR3 is TGTGCCAGTATGACCCCGGGGTATCGCGGCTACACCTTC.

Here the CDR3 reads CASSPGSQETQYF. The CDR3 DNA sequence: TGTGCCAGCAGCCCGGGGAGTCAAGAGACCCAGTACTTC. The chain links TRBV11-3 to TRBJ2-5; D might be TRBD2 (5 bases). V lost 5 bases and J 2 bases, leaving 9 bases between the germline ends. Germline V gene lookup returns CDR1 SGHNT and CDR2 YENEEA. This CDR3 comprises 13 residues.

This chain uses TRBV29-1 with TRBJ2-7, with D perhaps TRBD2 (5 bases). Germline V gives CDR1 SQVTM, CDR2 ANQGSEA. The V gene lost 6 bases and the J gene lost 1 base, with 16 bases spanning the gap. The CDR3 covers 14 residues. The CDR3 reads CSVDSDPGSYEQYF. CDR3 bases: TGCAGCGTGGACTCGGACCCAGGATCCTACGAGCAGTACTTC.

The gene calls are TRBV28 and TRBJ1-4; perhaps TRBD1 as D (6 bases). The CDR3 loop spans 17 amino acids. The V gene's germline CDR1 is MDHEN and CDR2 SYDVKM. The V end lost 3 bases, the J end lost 6 bases, and 20 bases lay between the germline ends. The CDR3, as DNA: TGTGCCAGCAGTTTTTGGGGTGTAAGCGGGGGCGATGAAAAACTGTTTTTT. Protein product: CASSFWGVSGGDEKLFF. Using reference TRBV28 and TRBJ1-4 for the parts outside the CDR3, the full variable domain is DVKVTQSSRYLVKRTGEKVFLECVQDMDHENMFWYRQDPGLGLRLIYFSYDVKMKEKGDIPEGYSVSREKKERFSLILESASTNQTSMYLCASSFWGVSGGDEKLFFGSGTQLSVL.

The chain combines TRBV3-1 (or the pseudogene TRBV3-2) with TRBJ2-1, with 12 bases aligning to TRBD2. CDR3 length equals 15 residues. Germline CDR1 and CDR2: LGHDT and YNNKEL (reference sequence). The V and J ends lost 4 bases and 4 bases, in that order; junction bases with no gene match: 2. CDR3 in DNA: TGTGCCAGCAGCCCCGGACTAGCGGGGTACAATGAGCAGTTCTTC. This encodes CASSPGLAGYNEQFF.

The chain carries TRBV7-8 and TRBJ1-2, with 8 bases aligning to TRBD1. The trim removed 1 base at V and 0 bases at J, leaving 10 bases unmatched. The V gene's germline CDR1 is SGHVS and CDR2 FQNEAQ. This CDR3 spans 18 amino acids. The CDR3 DNA reads as TGTGCCAGCAGCTTAGAAGTGGGACAGGAGGGTGCTAACTATGGCTACACCTTC. It encodes CASSLEVGQEGANYGYTF.

CDR3 residues: CASSLRSENTEAFF. For the CDR3, the DNA is TGCGCCAGCAGCTTGAGGTCGGAGAACACTGAAGCTTTCTTT. The chain recombines TRBV5-1 with TRBJ1-1; D gene unclear. V gave up 1 base and J gave up 1 base, with 8 bases separating them. Germline V gene data show CDR1 as SGHRS and CDR2 as YFSETQ. The CDR3 is 14 residues long. Variable domain in full (rest from reference TRBV5-1 and TRBJ1-1): KAGVTQTPRYLIKTRGQQVTLSCSPISGHRSVSWYQQTPGQGLQFLFEYFSETQRNKGNFPGRFSGRQFSNSRSEMNVSTLELGDSALYLCASSLRSENTEAFFGQGTRLTVV.

The chain carries TRBV3-1 (or the pseudogene TRBV3-2) and TRBJ2-2; 10 bases align to TRBD1. This CDR3 region has 17 residues. Trimming at V came to 0 bases and at J to 5 bases, leaving 6 bases not matched to a gene. Germline V lookup: CDR1 LGHDT, CDR2 YNNKEL (reference sequence). CDR3: CASSQERGDRGTGELFF. DNA of the CDR3: TGTGCCAGCAGCCAAGAACGAGGGGACAGGGGTACCGGGGAGCTGTTTTTT.

CDR3 nucleotide sequence: TGCAGCGTTCCCCTTTTATGGGGACCTGGGGCCAACGTCCTGACTTTC. It translates to CSVPLLWGPGANVLTF. The V gene is TRBV29-1, the J gene TRBJ2-6; D is tentatively TRBD1 or TRBD2 (5 bases each). Trimming shortened V by 5 bases and J by 2 bases, and 16 bases separated the two germline ends. CDR1 is SQVTM and CDR2 is ANQGSEA in the germline V gene. This CDR3 has 16 amino acids. Full variable domain (missing parts from reference TRBV29-1 and TRBJ2-6): SAVISQKPSRDICQRGTSLTIQCQVDSQVTMMFWYRQQPGQSLTLIATANQGSEATYESGFVIDKFPISRPNLTFSTLTVSNMSPEDSSIYLCSVPLLWGPGANVLTFGAGSRLTVL.

This clone has only a few counts. The chain uses TRBV29-1 and TRBJ1-2; D remains unclear. Per the germline V gene, CDR1 is SQVTM and CDR2 is ANQGSEA. The ends were cut back, 6 bases at V and 13 bases at J, with 12 bases in the middle. The CDR3 covers 9 residues. The CDR3 is CSVGISGTF. In nucleotides, the CDR3 is TGCAGCGTGGGAATCTCGGGCACCTTC.

The rearrangement uses TRBV20-1 and TRBJ2-4, with 7 bases aligning to TRBD1. This CDR3 is 14 amino acids long. Germline-derived CDR1 and CDR2 are DFQATT and SNEGSKA (reference sequence). V gave up 3 bases and J gave up 5 bases; unmatched junction bases: 7. Here the CDR3 DNA reads TGCAGTGCTAGTGAGGGGACAGTCGAAAACATTCAGTACTTC. It codes for CSASEGTVENIQYF.

The rearrangement joins TRBV5-4 to TRBJ1-1; weak D call: TRBD1 (6 bases). Trimming stripped 4 bases from V and 2 bases from J, with 18 bases between. Germline V gene sequence: CDR1 SGHNT, CDR2 YYREEE (reference sequence). CDR3 length: 16 amino acids. The CDR3 DNA sequence: TGTGCCAGCAGCGCCGGGGGGCAGCGGGGTAACACTGAAGCTTTCTTT. It translates to CASSAGGQRGNTEAFF.

This rearrangement joins TRBV7-2 to TRBJ2-1; unclear D gene. The length of the CDR3 is 16 residues. The germline V and J ends were trimmed by 0 bases and 2 bases, with 11 bases remaining between them. Germline loops: CDR1 SGHTA, CDR2 FQGNSA. The CDR3 is CASSLAPFGPYNEQFF. The CDR3, as DNA: TGTGCCAGCAGCTTAGCCCCGTTCGGGCCCTACAATGAGCAGTTCTTC.

The chain is built from TRBV6-5 and TRBJ2-7, with D perhaps given as TRBD1 or TRBD2 (5 bases each). CDR1 and CDR2 from the germline V gene are MNHEY and SVGAGI. The CDR3 extends over 13 amino acids. V gave up 6 bases and J gave up 5 bases, with 14 bases separating them. CDR3 DNA sequence: TGTGCCAGCAGGGGGGACCTGGCCGACGAGCAGTACTTC. Its translation: CASRGDLADEQYF.

The genes are TRBV6-2 or TRBV6-3 and TRBJ2-1; D remains unclear. The CDR3 spans 11 residues. Trimming left V 5 bases short and J 5 bases short, with 4 bases between. The germline V gene encodes CDR1 MNHEY and CDR2 SVGEGT. DNA of the CDR3: TGTGCCAGCAGTGTGCACAATGAGCAGTTCTTC. Amino acids: CASSVHNEQFF.

The chain carries TRBV6-2 or TRBV6-3 and TRBJ2-1; TRBD2 agrees at 10 bases. After removal of 2 bases from V and 1 base from J, the junction contained 11 bases not matched to a gene. The germline gives CDR1 MNHEY, CDR2 SVGEGT. The CDR3 contains 19 residues. CDR3 coding DNA: TGTGCCAGCAGTTACGTTATAGCGGGGGGCCCCACTTCCTACAATGAGCAGTTCTTC. It yields the protein CASSYVIAGGPTSYNEQFF.

The chain combines TRBV5-1 with TRBJ2-3; 12 positions agree with TRBD2. CDR1 and CDR2 from the germline V gene are SGHRS and YFSETQ. The V gene end was trimmed by 0 bases and the J gene end by 2 bases; junction bases not matched to a gene: 7. The CDR3 spans 18 residues. This CDR3 reads CASSLVRLAGEFTDTQYF. DNA for the CDR3: TGCGCCAGCAGCTTGGTCCGACTAGCGGGGGAATTCACAGATACGCAGTATTTT.

The chain couples TRBV7-9 to TRBJ2-1, with 7 bases aligning to TRBD1. This CDR3 has 14 residues. CDR1 SEHNR and CDR2 FQNEAQ come from the germline V gene (reference sequence). V gave up 1 base and J gave up 9 bases; unmatched junction bases: 6. The CDR3 nucleotides are TGTGCCAGCAGCTTAGGAGGGGGCTCCGGTGAGCAGTTCTTC. Translating it yields CASSLGGGSGEQFF.

The chain uses TRBV28 and TRBJ2-2, with D hard to call. V was clipped by 6 bases and J by 6 bases, with 17 bases between them. The CDR3 is made up of 15 amino acids. The germline V gene encodes CDR1 MDHEN and CDR2 SYDVKM. CDR3 in DNA: TGTGCCAGCAGACTATCCCAGACGGTTGCCGGGGAGCTGTTTTTT. It codes for CASRLSQTVAGELFF.

V gene TRBV28 combines with J gene TRBJ1-1; D ambiguous. The germline V and J ends were trimmed by 6 bases and 6 bases, with 8 bases remaining between them. Germline CDR1 is MDHEN and CDR2 is SYDVKM. CDR3 length equals 11 residues. The DNA for the CDR3 is TGTGCCAGCAGCCTTCCCTCTGAAGCTTTCTTT. Amino acid sequence: CASSLPSEAFF.

The chain carries TRBV13 and TRBJ2-7; the D gene could be TRBD1 or TRBD2 (5 bases each). The germline gives CDR1 PRHDT, CDR2 FYEKMQ (reference sequence). The CDR3 spans 15 residues. Trimming stripped 5 bases from V and 1 base from J, with 15 bases between. The DNA of the CDR3 is TGTGCCAGCAGCAAGGACATTCGCGGGTCCTACGAGCAGTACTTC. Amino acids: CASSKDIRGSYEQYF.

CDR3 residues: CATKGRDTRGYTF. DNA for the CDR3: TGTGCCACCAAGGGGAGGGATACGCGTGGCTACACCTTC. This chain uses TRBV15 with TRBJ1-2; TRBD1 is a possible D gene (5 bases). The germline V gene encodes CDR1 LNHNV and CDR2 YYDKDF (reference sequence). V lost 7 bases to trimming and J lost 7 bases, with 16 bases between them. CDR3 length: 13 residues.

Of note for this clone: Germline is not matched at one junction end, which may reflect a read error. The V and J genes are TRBV2 and TRBJ1-6; perhaps TRBD1 as D (6 bases). There are 15 residues in the CDR3. CDR1 and CDR2 (germline): SNHLY, FYNNEI. The CDR3 loop is CASSEGRGRSSPLHF. In DNA, the CDR3 is TGTGCCAGCAGCGAAGGCAGGGGCAGAAGCTCACCCCTCCACTTT.

This clone was counted a few times. The V gene is TRBV6-2 or TRBV6-3, the J gene TRBJ2-6; D is unresolved. The germline V and J ends were trimmed by 6 bases and 1 base, with 10 bases remaining between them. Germline V gives CDR1 MNHEY, CDR2 SVGEGT. The CDR3 loop spans 15 amino acids. CDR3 sequence (DNA): TGTGCCAGCAGCATTATTGGATCTGGGGCCAACGTCCTGACTTTC. This encodes CASSIIGSGANVLTF.

The J gene is TRBJ1-1, the V gene TRBV7-9; D ambiguous. Trimming took off 1 base at V and 4 bases at J, with 10 bases between the two ends. This CDR3 region has 14 residues. Germline assignment: CDR1 SEHNR and CDR2 FQNEAQ (reference sequence). The CDR3: CASSLGPLSTEAFF. CDR3 sequence (DNA): TGTGCCAGCAGCTTAGGGCCTCTGAGCACTGAAGCTTTCTTT.

The chain links TRBV6-2 or TRBV6-3 to TRBJ1-5; no firm D call. This CDR3 has 15 residues. Trimming removed 2 bases from V and 6 bases from J, with 14 bases in between. Germline V gene data show CDR1 as MNHEY and CDR2 as SVGEGT. DNA of the CDR3: TGTGCCAGCAGTTACGGGTATCGGGGAAGTCAGCCCCAGCATTTT. Its protein product is CASSYGYRGSQPQHF.

The rearrangement joins TRBV4-1 to TRBJ1-3; no reliable D call. Trimming removed 1 base at V and 8 bases at J, with 9 bases between. This CDR3 comprises 13 residues. The germline V gene has CDR1 MGHRA and CDR2 YSYEKL. Written as DNA, the CDR3 is TGCGCCAGCAGCCAAGGAGGTAGCGACACCATATATTTT. Protein product: CASSQGGSDTIYF.

The genes are TRBV3-1 (or the pseudogene TRBV3-2) and TRBJ2-7; 8 bases map to TRBD1. Germline CDR1 LGHDT, CDR2 YNNKEL (reference sequence). The CDR3 covers 16 residues. Losses at the gene ends were 4 bases for V and 6 bases for J; bases not matched to a gene: 14. CDR3 bases: TGTGCCAGCAGCCTCCTAGGCAGGGGGCGAGAGTCCGAGCAGTACTTC. This encodes CASSLLGRGRESEQYF.